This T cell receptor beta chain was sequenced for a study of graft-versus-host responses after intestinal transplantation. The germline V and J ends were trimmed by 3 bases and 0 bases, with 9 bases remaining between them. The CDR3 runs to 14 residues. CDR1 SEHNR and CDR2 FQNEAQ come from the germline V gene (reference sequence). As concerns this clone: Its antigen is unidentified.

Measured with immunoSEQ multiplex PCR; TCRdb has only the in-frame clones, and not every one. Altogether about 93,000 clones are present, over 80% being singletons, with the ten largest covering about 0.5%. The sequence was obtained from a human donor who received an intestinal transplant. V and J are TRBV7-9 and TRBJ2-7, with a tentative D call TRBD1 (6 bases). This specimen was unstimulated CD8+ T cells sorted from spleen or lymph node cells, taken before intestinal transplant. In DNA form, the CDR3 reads TGTGCCAGCAGCTTTCAGGGGACCTCCTACGAGCAGTACTTC. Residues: CASSFQGTSYEQYF.